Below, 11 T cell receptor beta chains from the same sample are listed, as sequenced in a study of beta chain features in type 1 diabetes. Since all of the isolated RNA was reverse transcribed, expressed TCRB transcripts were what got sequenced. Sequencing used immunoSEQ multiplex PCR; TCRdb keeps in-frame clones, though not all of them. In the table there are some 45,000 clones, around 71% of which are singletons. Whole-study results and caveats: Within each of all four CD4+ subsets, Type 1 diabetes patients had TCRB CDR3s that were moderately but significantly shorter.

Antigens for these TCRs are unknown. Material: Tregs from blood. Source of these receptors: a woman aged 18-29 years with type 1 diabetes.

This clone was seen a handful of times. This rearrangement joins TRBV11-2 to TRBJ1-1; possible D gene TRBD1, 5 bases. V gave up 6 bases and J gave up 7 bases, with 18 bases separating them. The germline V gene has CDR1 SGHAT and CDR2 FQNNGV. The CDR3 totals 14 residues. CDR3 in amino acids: CASRVTGRGGEAFF. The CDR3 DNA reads TGTGCCAGCAGGGTAACGGGACGCGGGGGTGAAGCTTTCTTT.

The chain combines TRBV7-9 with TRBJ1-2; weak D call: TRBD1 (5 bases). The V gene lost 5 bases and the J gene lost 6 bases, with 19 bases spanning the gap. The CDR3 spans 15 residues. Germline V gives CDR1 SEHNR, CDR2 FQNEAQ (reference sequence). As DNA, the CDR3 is TGTGCCAGCAGCACCAACCTTCCAGGGAAGGATGGCTACACCTTC. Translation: CASSTNLPGKDGYTF.

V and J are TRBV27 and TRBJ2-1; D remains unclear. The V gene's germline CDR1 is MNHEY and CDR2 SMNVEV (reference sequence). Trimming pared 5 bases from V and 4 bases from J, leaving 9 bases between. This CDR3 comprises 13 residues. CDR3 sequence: CASSRARYNEQFF. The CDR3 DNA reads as TGTGCCAGCAGTAGAGCCCGATACAATGAGCAGTTCTTC.

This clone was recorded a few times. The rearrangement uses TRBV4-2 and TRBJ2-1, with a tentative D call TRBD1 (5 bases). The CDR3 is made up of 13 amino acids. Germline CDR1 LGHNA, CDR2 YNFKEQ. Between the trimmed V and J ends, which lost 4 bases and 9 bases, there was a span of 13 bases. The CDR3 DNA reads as TGTGCCAGCAGCCGAGAAGGGGCAGGTGAGCAGTTCTTC. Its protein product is CASSREGAGEQFF.

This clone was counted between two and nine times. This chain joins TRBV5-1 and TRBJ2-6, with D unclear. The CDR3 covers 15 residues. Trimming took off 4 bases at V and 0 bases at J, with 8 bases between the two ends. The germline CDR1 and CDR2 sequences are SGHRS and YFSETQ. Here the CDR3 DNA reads TGCGCCAGCAGCCTGATAGTCTCTGGGGCCAACGTCCTGACTTTC. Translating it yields CASSLIVSGANVLTF.

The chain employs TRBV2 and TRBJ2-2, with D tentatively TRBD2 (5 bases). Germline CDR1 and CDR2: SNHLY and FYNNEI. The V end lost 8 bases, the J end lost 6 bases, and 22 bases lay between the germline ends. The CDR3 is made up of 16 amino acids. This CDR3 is CASGKEGSTAAGELFF. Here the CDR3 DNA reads TGTGCCAGCGGAAAAGAGGGTTCCACTGCTGCCGGGGAGCTGTTTTTT.

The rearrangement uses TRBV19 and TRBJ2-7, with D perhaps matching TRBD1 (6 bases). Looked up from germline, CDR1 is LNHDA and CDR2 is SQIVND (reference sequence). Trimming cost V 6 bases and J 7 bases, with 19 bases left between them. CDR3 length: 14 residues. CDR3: CASSKTGTNREQYF. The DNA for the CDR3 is TGTGCCAGTAGCAAAACCGGGACAAACAGGGAGCAGTACTTC.

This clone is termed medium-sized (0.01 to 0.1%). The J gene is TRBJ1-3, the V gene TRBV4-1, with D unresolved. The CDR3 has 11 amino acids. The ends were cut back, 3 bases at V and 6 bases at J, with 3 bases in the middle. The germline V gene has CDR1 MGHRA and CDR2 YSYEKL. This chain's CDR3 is CASSHQNTIYF. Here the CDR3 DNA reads TGCGCCAGCAGCCACCAAAACACCATATATTTT.

The CDR3 coding sequence is TGTGCCAGCAGTTTAACAGATACGCAGTATTTT. This encodes CASSLTDTQYF. The chain uses TRBV6-1 and TRBJ2-3, with D unresolved. The CDR3 runs to 11 residues. In germline, CDR1 is MNHNS, CDR2 SASEGT. V was cut by 5 bases and J by 3 bases, with 3 bases left in between.

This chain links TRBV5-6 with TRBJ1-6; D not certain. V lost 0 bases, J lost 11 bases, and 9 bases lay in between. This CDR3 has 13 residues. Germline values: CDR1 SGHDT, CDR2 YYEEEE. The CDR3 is CASSLGHGPPLHF. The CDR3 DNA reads TGTGCCAGCAGCTTGGGACACGGCCCACCCCTCCACTTT. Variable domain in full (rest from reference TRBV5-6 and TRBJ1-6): DAGVTQSPTHLIKTRGQQVTLRCSPKSGHDTVSWYQQALGQGPQFIFQYYEEEERQRGNFPDRFSGHQFPNYSSELNVNALLLGDSALYLCASSLGHGPPLHFGNGTRLTVT.

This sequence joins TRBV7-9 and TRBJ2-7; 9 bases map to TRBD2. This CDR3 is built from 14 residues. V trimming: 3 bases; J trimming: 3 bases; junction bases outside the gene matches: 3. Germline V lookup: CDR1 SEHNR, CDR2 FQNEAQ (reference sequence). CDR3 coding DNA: TGTGCCAGCAGCTTTCGACTAGCGGACTACGAGCAGTACTTC. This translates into CASSFRLADYEQYF.